The entry below describes one T cell receptor (beta chain). These donors counted as nominally healthy when sampled, but unrecorded immune exposures were likely. The record originates from a study of cytomegalovirus exposure and HLA in healthy donors. Study-wide context: A previous analysis identified 100 million to 120 million unique TCR beta sequences derived from around 200 million T cells.

PCR used 60 Vbeta primers and 13 Jbeta primers. TCRdb keeps only in-frame clones here, not all; method: immunoSEQ multiplex PCR. The sample has roughly 78,000 clones; around 60% are singletons. The CDR3 covers 14 residues. Germline V lookup: CDR1 SGHRS, CDR2 YFSETQ. V lost 6 bases, J lost 6 bases, and 19 bases lay in between. Input material: PBMCs. The TCR sequence derives from a man aged 25-45 years in good health and CMV-seropositive. The chain employs TRBV5-1 and TRBJ2-7; TRBD1 might be the D (6 bases). CDR3 coding DNA: TGCGCCAGCACTCCGACCCAGGGGTTAGGCGAGCAGTACTTC. Translated, it gives CASTPTQGLGEQYF.